This T cell receptor beta chain stems from a study of CD8 T cells in Susac syndrome. Study at large: Sequencing included Susac syndrome patients, about six of them with active disease and roughly 8 in remission. Patients with Susac syndrome, at blood draw, were therapy-naive, on corticosteroids, or on intravenous immunoglobulin alone.

The V end was cut by 2 bases, the J end by 4 bases, with 7 bases between. This CDR3 spans 13 amino acids. The germline CDR1 and CDR2 sequences are MNHEY and SMNVEV (reference sequence). RNA in amounts of roughly 0.5 to 1 ug was reverse transcribed with random hexamers. An immunoSEQ multiplex PCR generated amplified TCR beta CDR3 products spanning 54 Vbeta and 13 Jbeta. One entry per CDR3 protein results from TCRdb running MiXCR on the immunoSEQ multiplex PCR reads. The data contain 70,000 to 95,000 distinct CDR3 sequences, 94% of them singletons. The sequenced sample consisted of CD8+ T cells from PBMCs. The chain uses TRBV27 and TRBJ2-3; D remains ambiguous. The TCR comes from a human donor with Susac syndrome. CDR3 residues: CASSLGRADTQYF. CDR3 DNA: TGTGCCAGCAGTTTAGGAAGGGCAGATACGCAGTATTTT.